The subject of this entry is one TCR beta chain. Its antigen is unidentified. Clones were read by immunoSEQ multiplex PCR, and TCRdb kept only the in-frame ones, dropping some. The data contain about 94,000 clones, over 85% of them singletons. The data originate from a study of Tregs in tolerant kidney transplant recipients. Study in general: The nonmyeloablative bone marrow transplants came from related graft donors, with transient mixed chimerism.

Study outcomes and limitations: Nucleotide sequences could not be compared across some patients' samples due to primer changes.

This sequence originates from a human donor who received a combined kidney and bone marrow transplant. The sample consisted of CD4+ T cells from blood, taken before the transplant.

CDR3 sequence (DNA): TGTGCCAGCAGTTCACCCCAGGGGAACACTGAAGCTTTCTTT. It encodes CASSSPQGNTEAFF. The chain joins TRBV28 to TRBJ1-1; possible D gene TRBD1, 5 bases. Per germline, CDR1 MDHEN and CDR2 SYDVKM. Trimming pared 4 bases from V and 1 base from J, leaving 10 bases between. The CDR3 extends over 14 amino acids.